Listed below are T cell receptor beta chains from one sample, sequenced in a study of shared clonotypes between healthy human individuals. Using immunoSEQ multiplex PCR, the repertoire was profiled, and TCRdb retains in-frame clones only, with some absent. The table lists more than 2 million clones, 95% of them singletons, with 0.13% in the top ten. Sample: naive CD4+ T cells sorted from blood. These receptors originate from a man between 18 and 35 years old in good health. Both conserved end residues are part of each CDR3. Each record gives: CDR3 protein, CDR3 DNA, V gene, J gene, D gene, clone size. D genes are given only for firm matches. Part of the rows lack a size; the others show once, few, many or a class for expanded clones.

CDR3aa: CAWTKTGRYTEAFF
CDR3nt: TGTGCCTGGACCAAGACAGGGAGGTACACTGAAGCTTTCTTT
v_gene: TRBV30
j_gene: TRBJ1-1
d_gene: TRBD1
abundance: -

CDR3aa: CASTTRGSTVYEQYF
CDR3nt: TGTGCCAGCACCACCCGAGGGTCGACAGTCTACGAGCAGTACTTC
v_gene: TRBV6-6
j_gene: TRBJ2-7
d_gene: -
abundance: -

CDR3aa: CASSGRDRSSYEQYF
CDR3nt: TGTGCCAGCAGCGGCCGGGACCGAAGCTCCTACGAGCAGTACTTC
v_gene: TRBV5-4
j_gene: TRBJ2-7
d_gene: -
abundance: -

CDR3aa: CASSLPQGYGYTF
CDR3nt: TGTGCCAGCAGCTTACCCCAAGGGTATGGCTACACCTTC
v_gene: TRBV7-9
j_gene: TRBJ1-2
d_gene: -
abundance: -

CDR3aa: CASSYPSPGTNTEAFF
CDR3nt: TGTGCCAGCAGTTACCCTTCCCCGGGGACGAACACTGAAGCTTTCTTT
v_gene: TRBV6-6
j_gene: TRBJ1-1
d_gene: -
abundance: -

CDR3aa: CASSLQSSLDTEAFF
CDR3nt: TGCGCCAGCAGCTTGCAGTCCAGTCTGGACACTGAAGCTTTCTTT
v_gene: TRBV5-1
j_gene: TRBJ1-1
d_gene: -
abundance: -

CDR3aa: CASSVGQIVSDEQFF
CDR3nt: TGTGCCAGCAGCGTAGGACAGATAGTCTCGGATGAGCAGTTCTTC
v_gene: TRBV9
j_gene: TRBJ2-1
d_gene: -
abundance: -

CDR3aa: CASSEAGDRNTEAFF
CDR3nt: TGTGCCAGCAGTGAAGCCGGGGACAGGAACACTGAAGCTTTCTTT
v_gene: TRBV6-1
j_gene: TRBJ1-1
d_gene: TRBD1
abundance: -

CDR3aa: CAWAQGPSSYEQYF
CDR3nt: TGTGCCTGGGCACAGGGCCCTAGCTCCTACGAGCAGTACTTC
v_gene: TRBV30
j_gene: TRBJ2-7
d_gene: -
abundance: once

CDR3aa: CASRGSLETQYF
CDR3nt: TGTGCCAGCAGGGGTAGTTTGGAGACCCAGTACTTC
v_gene: TRBV2
j_gene: TRBJ2-5
d_gene: -
abundance: -

CDR3aa: CASTTGSLSGANVLTF
CDR3nt: TGTGCCAGCACCACAGGGTCCCTCTCTGGGGCCAACGTCCTGACTTTC
v_gene: TRBV7-9
j_gene: TRBJ2-6
d_gene: -
abundance: -

CDR3aa: CASIKSDRANNEQFF
CDR3nt: TGTGCCAGCATAAAATCCGACAGGGCCAACAATGAGCAGTTCTTC
v_gene: TRBV6-6
j_gene: TRBJ2-1
d_gene: TRBD1
abundance: -

CDR3aa: CASSGLDRGRNEQFF
CDR3nt: TGTGCCAGCAGCGGCTTGGACAGGGGGCGGAATGAGCAGTTCTTC
v_gene: TRBV6-5
j_gene: TRBJ2-1
d_gene: TRBD1
abundance: -

CDR3aa: CASSFTSGSYNEQFF
CDR3nt: TGTGCCAGCAGCTTTACCAGCGGGAGCTACAATGAGCAGTTCTTC
v_gene: TRBV5-6
j_gene: TRBJ2-1
d_gene: TRBD2
abundance: -

CDR3aa: CSVAKDTKTEAFF
CDR3nt: TGCAGCGTTGCGAAGGATACGAAGACTGAAGCTTTCTTT
v_gene: TRBV29-1
j_gene: TRBJ1-1
d_gene: -
abundance: -

CDR3aa: CASSLAPRTWGTDTQYF
CDR3nt: TGTGCCAGCAGCTTAGCACCCCGCACATGGGGCACAGATACGCAGTATTTT
v_gene: TRBV11-3
j_gene: TRBJ2-3
d_gene: -
abundance: -

CDR3aa: CASSPGLAGQDEQFF
CDR3nt: TGCGCCAGCAGCCCTGGACTAGCGGGGCAGGATGAGCAGTTCTTC
v_gene: TRBV5-1
j_gene: TRBJ2-1
d_gene: TRBD2
abundance: once

CDR3aa: CASSVAGTSYEQYF
CDR3nt: TGTGCCAGCAGCGTAGCGGGGACGTCCTACGAGCAGTACTTC
v_gene: TRBV9
j_gene: TRBJ2-7
d_gene: -
abundance: -

CDR3aa: CASSPTDRSNSPLHF
CDR3nt: TGTGCCAGCAGTCCGACGGACAGGTCTAATTCACCCCTCCACTTT
v_gene: TRBV6-5
j_gene: TRBJ1-6
d_gene: TRBD1
abundance: -

CDR3aa: CASSPFGHSYNEQFF
CDR3nt: TGTGCCAGCAGCCCCTTCGGTCACTCCTACAATGAGCAGTTCTTC
v_gene: TRBV5-4
j_gene: TRBJ2-1
d_gene: -
abundance: -

CDR3aa: CASSPRGIEQFF
CDR3nt: TGTGCCAGCTCACCACGGGGAATAGAGCAGTTCTTC
v_gene: TRBV18
j_gene: TRBJ2-1
d_gene: -
abundance: -

CDR3aa: CASSAGLGLAYTDTQYF
CDR3nt: TGTGCCAGCAGCGCCGGCCTGGGACTAGCGTACACAGATACGCAGTATTTT
v_gene: TRBV9
j_gene: TRBJ2-3
d_gene: TRBD2
abundance: -

CDR3aa: CASSPRAATNEKLFF
CDR3nt: TGTGCCAGCAGCCCACGGGCGGCAACTAATGAAAAACTGTTTTTT
v_gene: TRBV7-9
j_gene: TRBJ1-4
d_gene: -
abundance: -

CDR3aa: CASSSTLATNEKLFF
CDR3nt: TGTGCCAGCAGCTCGACTCTAGCAACTAATGAAAAACTGTTTTTT
v_gene: TRBV7-9
j_gene: TRBJ1-4
d_gene: -
abundance: -

CDR3aa: CASSPEGARGNQPQHF
CDR3nt: TGTGCCAGTAGTCCCGAAGGGGCCAGAGGCAATCAGCCCCAGCATTTT
v_gene: TRBV19
j_gene: TRBJ1-5
d_gene: -
abundance: -

CDR3aa: CASSLVGQGRNNEQFF
CDR3nt: TGTGCCAGCAGCTTAGTGGGACAGGGGCGAAACAATGAGCAGTTCTTC
v_gene: TRBV11-2
j_gene: TRBJ2-1
d_gene: TRBD1
abundance: -

CDR3aa: CASSLGDRGSQTSAFF
CDR3nt: TGTGCCAGCAGCTTAGGAGACAGGGGTTCACAGACGTCAGCTTTCTTT
v_gene: TRBV11-2
j_gene: TRBJ1-1
d_gene: TRBD1
abundance: -

CDR3aa: CASSLQGGNQPQHF
CDR3nt: TGTGCCAGCAGCTTACAGGGGGGCAATCAGCCCCAGCATTTT
v_gene: TRBV6-6
j_gene: TRBJ1-5
d_gene: TRBD1
abundance: -

CDR3aa: CAWSGGVWEKLFF
CDR3nt: TGTGCCTGGAGCGGGGGCGTATGGGAAAAACTGTTTTTT
v_gene: TRBV30
j_gene: TRBJ1-4
d_gene: -
abundance: -

CDR3aa: CASRQGGLETQYF
CDR3nt: TGTGCCAGCAGGCAGGGGGGGCTCGAGACCCAGTACTTC
v_gene: TRBV6-6
j_gene: TRBJ2-5
d_gene: -
abundance: -

CDR3aa: CASSRQGVDNSPLHF
CDR3nt: TGTGCCAGCAGTCGACAGGGGGTGGATAATTCACCCCTCCACTTT
v_gene: TRBV6-5
j_gene: TRBJ1-6
d_gene: TRBD1
abundance: -

CDR3aa: CASEATSGWPSYNEQFF
CDR3nt: TGTGCCAGCGAAGCAACTAGCGGGTGGCCTTCCTACAATGAGCAGTTCTTC
v_gene: TRBV25-1
j_gene: TRBJ2-1
d_gene: TRBD2
abundance: -

CDR3aa: CSAGAGGYNEQFF
CDR3nt: TGCAGCGCTGGAGCGGGGGGCTACAATGAGCAGTTCTTC
v_gene: TRBV29-1
j_gene: TRBJ2-1
d_gene: TRBD2
abundance: -

CDR3aa: CASSQVPLAGGLTYEQYF
CDR3nt: TGCGCCAGCAGCCAAGTCCCTTTAGCGGGGGGGCTAACCTACGAGCAGTACTTC
v_gene: TRBV4-1
j_gene: TRBJ2-7
d_gene: TRBD2
abundance: -

CDR3aa: CASSPLASDTQYF
CDR3nt: TGTGCCAGCTCACCATTAGCATCAGATACGCAGTATTTT
v_gene: TRBV18
j_gene: TRBJ2-3
d_gene: -
abundance: -

CDR3aa: CASSTPGGIYGYTF
CDR3nt: TGTGCCAGCAGTACCCCAGGGGGCATCTATGGCTACACCTTC
v_gene: TRBV28
j_gene: TRBJ1-2
d_gene: TRBD1
abundance: -